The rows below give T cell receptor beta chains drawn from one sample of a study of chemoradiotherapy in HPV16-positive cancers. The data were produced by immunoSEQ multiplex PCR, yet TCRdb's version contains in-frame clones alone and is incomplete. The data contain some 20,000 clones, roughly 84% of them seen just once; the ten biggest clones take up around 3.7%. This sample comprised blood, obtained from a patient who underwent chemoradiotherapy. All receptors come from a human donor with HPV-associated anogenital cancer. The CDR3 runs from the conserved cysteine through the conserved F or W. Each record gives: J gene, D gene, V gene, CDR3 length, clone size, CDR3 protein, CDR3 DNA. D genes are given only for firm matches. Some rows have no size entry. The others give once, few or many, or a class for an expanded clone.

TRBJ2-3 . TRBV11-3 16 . CASSLNSGRVSDTQYF TGTGCCAGCAGCTTAAATTCAGGCAGGGTCTCAGATACGCAGTATTTT
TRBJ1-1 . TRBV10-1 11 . CASSEGWEAFF TGCGCCAGCAGTGAGGGGTGGGAAGCTTTCTTT
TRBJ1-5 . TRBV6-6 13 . CASSNLEVQPQHF TGTGCCAGCAGCAATCTTGAAGTTCAGCCCCAGCATTTT
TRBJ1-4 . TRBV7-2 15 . CASSLRASGAEKLFF TGTGCCAGCAGCCTCCGGGCCTCGGGGGCCGAAAAACTGTTTTTT
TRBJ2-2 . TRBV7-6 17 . CASSSGAAGDYAGELFF TGTGCCAGCAGCTCAGGGGCGGCAGGGGATTACGCCGGGGAGCTGTTTTTT
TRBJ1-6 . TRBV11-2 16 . CASSLVKAGRDSPLHF TGTGCCAGCAGCTTAGTTAAAGCGGGACGGGATTCACCCCTCCACTTT
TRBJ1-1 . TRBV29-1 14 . CSVGMTGRSTEAFF TGCAGCGTCGGGATGACAGGTCGGTCCACTGAAGCTTTCTTT
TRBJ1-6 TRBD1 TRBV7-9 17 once CASSFINRGVRIAPLHF TGTGCCAGCAGCTTTATTAACAGGGGGGTACGAATCGCACCCCTCCACTTT
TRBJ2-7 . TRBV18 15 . CASSQTGTYGDEQYF TGTGCCAGCTCTCAGACAGGAACCTACGGGGACGAGCAGTACTTC
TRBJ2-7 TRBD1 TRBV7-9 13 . CASRGQGVDEQYF TGTGCCAGTAGGGGCCAGGGGGTTGACGAGCAGTACTTC
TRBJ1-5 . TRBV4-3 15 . CASSQERRGDRPQHF TGCGCCAGCAGCCAAGAGAGGAGGGGGGATCGGCCCCAGCATTTT
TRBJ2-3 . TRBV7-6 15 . CASSFQLRGTDTQYF TGTGCCAGCAGCTTTCAATTGCGGGGCACAGATACGCAGTATTTT
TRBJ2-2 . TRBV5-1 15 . CASNFEGGRTGELFF TGCGCCAGCAACTTCGAGGGGGGGAGAACCGGGGAGCTGTTTTTT
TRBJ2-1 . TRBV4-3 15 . CASSQDTGRYNEQFF TGCGCCAGCAGCCAAGACACAGGGCGATACAATGAGCAGTTCTTC